A selection of T cell receptor beta chains follows, all from one sample in a study of Graves' ophthalmopathy and Graves' hyperthyroidism. Using its own MiXCR run on the multiplex PCR reads, TCRdb lists one record per CDR3 protein. The sample consists of 1 million to 1.3 million distinct CDR3 sequences, less than 45% of them appearing once. Sequenced sample: peripheral blood or thyroid tissue (not recorded which). The receptors stem from an adult man with Graves' hyperthyroidism. Both conserved end residues are trimmed from each CDR3. Clone size is shown for a subset of rows, as once, few, many or a class of expanded clone.

J: TRBJ1-5
V: TRBV12-3/TRBV12-4
size: few
length: 12
CDR3: ASTLLSSNQPQH

J: TRBJ1-1
V: TRBV20-1
size: many
length: 10
CDR3: SAGAYGTEAF

J: TRBJ1-5
V: TRBV3-1
size: -
length: 13
CDR3: ASSQDGDGDQPQH

J: TRBJ1-1
V: TRBV27
size: few
length: 12
CDR3: ASKQAWGDTEAF

J: TRBJ1-2
V: TRBV10-3
size: few
length: 11
CDR3: AIRERGDYGYT

J: TRBJ1-1
V: TRBV2
size: -
length: 13
CDR3: ASSVGQGLATEAF

J: TRBJ1-1
V: TRBV13
size: many
length: 12
CDR3: ASTERGGYTEAF

J: TRBJ1-1
V: TRBV7-2
size: few
length: 14
CDR3: ASMGTGTGLNTEAF

J: TRBJ1-5
V: TRBV7-8
size: few
length: 14
CDR3: ASSWGAAGSNQPQH

J: TRBJ1-2
V: TRBV9
size: -
length: 13
CDR3: ASSVVSQENYGYT

J: TRBJ1-1
V: TRBV7-3
size: -
length: 14
CDR3: ASSQANRGMNTEAF

J: TRBJ2-7
V: TRBV7-6
size: many
length: 12
CDR3: ASSFRADSYEQY

J: TRBJ2-5
V: TRBV7-9
size: many
length: 12
CDR3: ASSLRQSVETQY

J: TRBJ1-1
V: TRBV29-1
size: -
length: 10
CDR3: SGGGKNTEAF

J: TRBJ2-7
V: TRBV5-8
size: few
length: 11
CDR3: AAGGRGALEQY

J: TRBJ1-1
V: TRBV19
size: -
length: 14
CDR3: ASSTPRSTENTEAF

J: TRBJ2-7
V: TRBV6-5
size: many
length: 11
CDR3: ASSYGRTYEQY

J: TRBJ2-7
V: TRBV5-1
size: few
length: 11
CDR3: ASREGYPNEQY